This T cell receptor beta chain appears in the sequencing data of a study of blood T cells in healthy people across ages. Overall study findings and caveats: Long-lived and aged donors differed, with more naive CD4+ cells and higher diversity in the long-lived. Across samples, TCR beta diversity tracked strongly with naive T cell percentage.

Regarding this clonotype: Antigen: not known.

Sample-barcoded 5' priming and a J-beta primer mix drove a second PCR of roughly 6 to 12 cycles. TCRdb re-called the 5' RACE reads with MiXCR, one entry per CDR3 protein. The repertoire holds approximately 1,700,000 distinct CDR3 sequences, with about 39% as singletons. Source material: blood. The receptor comes from a human donor in good health.

CDR3 DNA sequence: TGTGCCAGCAGTCCAACGGGGGGGGCTAAGGAGTTGTTCTTC. Translation gives CASSPTGGAKELFF. This chain links TRBV2 with TRBJ2-1, with 8 positions matching TRBD2. Trimming removed 5 bases from V and 15 bases from J; junction bases left unmatched: 15. CDR3 length: 14 amino acids. The V gene's germline CDR1 is SNHLY and CDR2 FYNNEI.